The text below deals with one T cell receptor (beta chain). Germline assignment: CDR1 SGHRS and CDR2 YFSETQ. The CDR3 is 14 residues long. The V segment lost 4 bases and the J segment 6 bases; nucleotides outside the gene matches: 9. This entry belongs to a study of PD-L1 blockade in urothelial cancer. Study background: Patients, treated from about 2014 onward, received atezolizumab 1,200 mg intravenously every 3 weeks. Between 0 and 3 prior chemotherapy regimens had been given to patients.

Libraries were prepared by immunoSEQ multiplex PCR; TCRdb keeps only in-frame clonotypes and omits some of them. The sample contains about 50,000 clones, less than 85% of which appear only once. Time point here: pretreatment peripheral blood. Enrolled patients showed locally advanced or metastatic urothelial carcinoma. The receptor was isolated from a man between 65 and 85 years old with urothelial cancer. The rearrangement joins TRBV5-1 to TRBJ2-7; 8 bases fit TRBD2. The sample here was PBMCs, taken around atezolizumab (anti-PD-L1) treatment. The CDR3 DNA is TGCGCCAGCAGCCACGGGGGGGGCCCCGCCGAGCAGTACTTC. It translates to CASSHGGGPAEQYF.